Listed below are T cell receptor beta chains from one sample, sequenced in a study of blood T cell repertoires in COVID-19. Sequencing used immunoSEQ multiplex PCR; TCRdb keeps in-frame clones, though not all of them. The repertoire holds roughly 170,000 clones, roughly 89% seen once, with under 15% in the top ten. The sequencing input was peripheral blood. The origin of the receptors is a woman aged 70-85 years with COVID-19, enrolled during active disease. Each CDR3 is given with its conserved first and last residue. The size entry is marked missing in some rows and otherwise reads once, few, many or a size class.

abundance,v_gene,CDR3aa
-,TRBV28,CASSVGQGTYYGYTF
-,TRBV19,CASSVGQVNQPQHF
-,TRBV6-2/TRBV6-3,CASSKQVLAGRDTQYF
-,TRBV7-8,CASRGDIATNEKLFF
-,TRBV7-8,CASSLPGQGTNQPQHF
-,TRBV9,CASSVRSDNTGELFF
-,TRBV2,CASSRQGFYEQYF
-,TRBV7-6,CASSLGGGAFPSGNTIYF
-,TRBV14,CASSSGLAGTRNTDTQYF
-,TRBV7-9,CASSFGTLTANYGYTF
-,TRBV27,CASRTLGEGNYGYTF
-,TRBV28,CASSDVTAGGGETQYF
-,TRBV19,CASSPRTGGLGYTF
-,TRBV19,CASSSGQYSNQPQHF
-,TRBV5-6,CASSYRDNEQFF
-,TRBV18,CASSLGTGVNEQFF
-,TRBV5-1,CASSPAGNTEAFF
-,TRBV28,CASSPTDREENTIYF
once,TRBV10-3,CAISAQGLAGGYEQYF